Following are 2 T cell receptor beta chains from one sample sequenced in a study of blood T cells in healthy people across ages. A second PCR, run for 7 to 11 cycles, used a sample-barcoded 5' primer plus a J-beta primer mix. Using its own MiXCR run on the 5' RACE reads, TCRdb lists one record per CDR3 protein. Seen here are under 1,100,000 distinct CDR3 sequences, 25% observed once, and the top ten hold approximately 0.71%. The sample was also linked to a second study, of T cells of mothers and their children.

Sequencing was done on a sample of blood. The receptors come from a girl aged 2-10 years in good health.

This clonotype has only a few counts. The chain is built from TRBV12-3 or TRBV12-4 and TRBJ2-4, with 11 positions matching TRBD2. The V segment lost 8 bases and the J segment 0 bases; nucleotides outside the gene matches: 6. CDR3 length: 16 amino acids. The DNA of the CDR3 is TGTGCCAGCGGAACTAGCGGGAGTAGAGCCAAAAACATTCAGTACTTC. It yields the protein CASGTSGSRAKNIQYF.

V and J are TRBV29-1 and TRBJ2-5; D tentatively fits TRBD1 or TRBD2 (5 bases each). Per germline, CDR1 SQVTM and CDR2 ANQGSEA. This CDR3 is 12 amino acids long. Trimming pared 4 bases from V and 11 bases from J, leaving 17 bases between. The DNA of the CDR3 is TGCAGCGTTGCGGGGACGGTCGAAGAGCAGTACTTC. It encodes CSVAGTVEEQYF.